Listed below are T cell receptor beta chains from one sample, sequenced in a study of OX40 agonist ivuxolimab in advanced cancers. Method: immunoSEQ multiplex PCR; TCRdb's copy keeps in-frame clones and lacks some. The sample contains tens of thousands of clones, 91% of which appear only once. This sample comprised CD4+ or CD8+ T cells sorted from blood, obtained in a trial of the OX40 agonist ivuxolimab. These receptors came from an adult with an advanced solid tumor such as melanoma, head and neck, liver or kidney cancer. The CDR3 runs from the conserved cysteine through the conserved F or W. Each record gives: V gene, clone size, CDR3 length, D gene, J gene, CDR3 DNA, CDR3 protein. D genes are given only for firm matches. Expanded clones are given a class, and other clones once, few, many or no size at all.

V gene: TRBV19
clone size: NA
CDR3 length: 14
D gene: NA
J gene: TRBJ2-1
CDR3 DNA: TGTGCCAGTAGTATTGGGCGGGTGAATAGTGAGCAGTTCTTC
CDR3 protein: CASSIGRVNSEQFF

V gene: TRBV11-3
clone size: NA
CDR3 length: 17
D gene: NA
J gene: TRBJ2-2
CDR3 DNA: TGTGCCAGCAGCTCGGGGTGGGTCAGCTCGGTCACCGGGGAGCTGTTTTTT
CDR3 protein: CASSSGWVSSVTGELFF

V gene: TRBV4-2
clone size: NA
CDR3 length: 13
D gene: NA
J gene: TRBJ1-4
CDR3 DNA: TGTGCCAGCAGTCCTGGGCCAAAAGAAAAACTGTTTTTT
CDR3 protein: CASSPGPKEKLFF

V gene: TRBV5-8
clone size: NA
CDR3 length: 15
D gene: NA
J gene: TRBJ2-7
CDR3 DNA: TGTGCCAGCAGCTTTCCGGGAGTCGGAAGTGGAGAGCAGTACTTC
CDR3 protein: CASSFPGVGSGEQYF

V gene: TRBV7-9
clone size: NA
CDR3 length: 16
D gene: TRBD2
J gene: TRBJ2-7
CDR3 DNA: TGTGCCAGCAGCTCTCCGGGACTAGCGGGATTTGGCGAGCAGTACTTC
CDR3 protein: CASSSPGLAGFGEQYF

V gene: TRBV5-6
clone size: NA
CDR3 length: 13
D gene: NA
J gene: TRBJ2-7
CDR3 DNA: TGTGCCAGCAGCTTGGCCTCTGGAGTCGCGCAGTACTTC
CDR3 protein: CASSLASGVAQYF

V gene: TRBV5-1
clone size: NA
CDR3 length: 14
D gene: NA
J gene: TRBJ2-5
CDR3 DNA: TGCGCCAGCCGCCCTACCGATTACCAAGAGACCCAGTACTTC
CDR3 protein: CASRPTDYQETQYF

V gene: TRBV6-6
clone size: NA
CDR3 length: 15
D gene: TRBD2
J gene: TRBJ2-7
CDR3 DNA: TGTGCCAGCACCGACCTAGCGGGAGGGGGCAACGAGCAGTACTTC
CDR3 protein: CASTDLAGGGNEQYF

V gene: TRBV21-1
clone size: NA
CDR3 length: 17
D gene: NA
J gene: TRBJ2-7
CDR3 DNA: TGTGCCAGCAGCAATGCCATCCCGGGCCGAGTTTCCTACGAGCAGTACTTC
CDR3 protein: CASSNAIPGRVSYEQYF

V gene: TRBV25-1
clone size: once
CDR3 length: 12
D gene: NA
J gene: TRBJ2-2
CDR3 DNA: TGTGCCAGCAGTGGGGTGGCCGGGGAGCTGTTTTTT
CDR3 protein: CASSGVAGELFF

V gene: TRBV2
clone size: few
CDR3 length: 12
D gene: NA
J gene: TRBJ2-1
CDR3 DNA: TGTGCCAGCTCGGGGTCCTACAATGAGCAGTTCTTC
CDR3 protein: CASSGSYNEQFF

V gene: TRBV27
clone size: NA
CDR3 length: 15
D gene: TRBD1
J gene: TRBJ2-1
CDR3 DNA: TGTGCCAGCAGTCCCGGGACAGGTCCCTACAATGAGCAGTTCTTC
CDR3 protein: CASSPGTGPYNEQFF

V gene: TRBV5-1
clone size: NA
CDR3 length: 14
D gene: NA
J gene: TRBJ2-1
CDR3 DNA: TGCGCCAGCAGCTTTTCGGGAGCTGGGAATGAGCAGTTCTTC
CDR3 protein: CASSFSGAGNEQFF

V gene: TRBV13
clone size: NA
CDR3 length: 16
D gene: TRBD2
J gene: TRBJ2-2
CDR3 DNA: TGTGCCAGCAGCTTAGGTCGCGGGAGGGCCTCCGGGGAGCTGTTTTTT
CDR3 protein: CASSLGRGRASGELFF

V gene: TRBV7-2
clone size: NA
CDR3 length: 14
D gene: NA
J gene: TRBJ2-3
CDR3 DNA: TGTGCCAGCAGCTCCCGGGTCTTACTAGATACGCAGTATTTT
CDR3 protein: CASSSRVLLDTQYF

V gene: TRBV6-6
clone size: NA
CDR3 length: 16
D gene: NA
J gene: TRBJ2-4
CDR3 DNA: TGTGCCAGCAGTTACTCGACGGATCTAGCCAAAAACATTCAGTACTTC
CDR3 protein: CASSYSTDLAKNIQYF

V gene: TRBV11-2
clone size: NA
CDR3 length: 15
D gene: TRBD1
J gene: TRBJ1-1
CDR3 DNA: TGTGCCAGCAGCCCGGGACAGGGCGGAGACACTGAAGCTTTCTTT
CDR3 protein: CASSPGQGGDTEAFF

V gene: TRBV28
clone size: once
CDR3 length: 15
D gene: TRBD1
J gene: TRBJ2-3
CDR3 DNA: TGTGCCAGCAGCTCGACAGGGGAAGACACAGATACGCAGTATTTT
CDR3 protein: CASSSTGEDTDTQYF

V gene: TRBV2
clone size: NA
CDR3 length: 17
D gene: NA
J gene: TRBJ2-7
CDR3 DNA: TGTGCCAGCAGCCCCTGGGTGATAGGGACTGGGGTCTACGAGCAGTACTTC
CDR3 protein: CASSPWVIGTGVYEQYF

V gene: TRBV30
clone size: NA
CDR3 length: 14
D gene: NA
J gene: TRBJ2-3
CDR3 DNA: TGTGCCTGGAGTGTAGGGCTGCCGACAGATACGCAGTATTTT
CDR3 protein: CAWSVGLPTDTQYF

V gene: TRBV27
clone size: NA
CDR3 length: 13
D gene: NA
J gene: TRBJ2-2
CDR3 DNA: TGTGCCAGCAGTCCATTTAATACCGGGGAGCTGTTTTTT
CDR3 protein: CASSPFNTGELFF

V gene: TRBV5-1
clone size: NA
CDR3 length: 13
D gene: NA
J gene: TRBJ2-7
CDR3 DNA: TGCGCCAGCAGCGCGACAGGTGAATTCGAGCAGTACTTC
CDR3 protein: CASSATGEFEQYF

V gene: TRBV9
clone size: NA
CDR3 length: 15
D gene: TRBD2
J gene: TRBJ2-7
CDR3 DNA: TGTGCCAGCAGCGCCGGACTAGCGGGAGTGTACGAGCAGTACTTC
CDR3 protein: CASSAGLAGVYEQYF

V gene: TRBV7-8
clone size: many
CDR3 length: 15
D gene: TRBD1
J gene: TRBJ2-7
CDR3 DNA: TGTGCCAGCAGCTCTAAACAGGGGCCCTCCTACGAGCAGTACTTC
CDR3 protein: CASSSKQGPSYEQYF

V gene: TRBV11-2
clone size: NA
CDR3 length: 12
D gene: TRBD1
J gene: TRBJ1-1
CDR3 DNA: TGTGCCAGCAGCTTACTGAGGGGGCGGACTTTCTTT
CDR3 protein: CASSLLRGRTFF

V gene: TRBV27
clone size: NA
CDR3 length: 14
D gene: NA
J gene: TRBJ2-1
CDR3 DNA: TGTGCCAGCTACCCCTATCCGGGAGTGGTTGAGCAGTTCTTC
CDR3 protein: CASYPYPGVVEQFF

V gene: TRBV27
clone size: NA
CDR3 length: 16
D gene: TRBD1
J gene: TRBJ1-1
CDR3 DNA: TGTGCCAGCAGTTTTCGAAGACAGGGGGGAAACACTGAAGCTTTCTTT
CDR3 protein: CASSFRRQGGNTEAFF

V gene: TRBV19
clone size: NA
CDR3 length: 15
D gene: TRBD1
J gene: TRBJ2-7
CDR3 DNA: TGTGCCAGTAGTATAGAGACAGGGGTCCAAGACGAGCAGTACTTC
CDR3 protein: CASSIETGVQDEQYF

V gene: TRBV6-1
clone size: NA
CDR3 length: 16
D gene: NA
J gene: TRBJ2-7
CDR3 DNA: TGTGCCAGCAGTGCGGTAAGGGCAGTACGGTCCTACGAGCAGTACTTC
CDR3 protein: CASSAVRAVRSYEQYF

V gene: TRBV7-8
clone size: NA
CDR3 length: 17
D gene: NA
J gene: TRBJ1-2
CDR3 DNA: TGTGCCAGCAGGCCCGGGTGGGGACGGACGACTAACTATGGCTACACCTTC
CDR3 protein: CASRPGWGRTTNYGYTF

V gene: TRBV4-1
clone size: NA
CDR3 length: 18
D gene: TRBD2
J gene: TRBJ2-7
CDR3 DNA: TGCGCCAGCAGCCAAGGAGGGGCCGGGACTAGCGGCTCCTACGAGCAGTACTTC
CDR3 protein: CASSQGGAGTSGSYEQYF

V gene: TRBV9
clone size: NA
CDR3 length: 15
D gene: NA
J gene: TRBJ2-3
CDR3 DNA: TGTGCCAGCAGCGCCCGGACAGTTAGCACAGATACGCAGTATTTT
CDR3 protein: CASSARTVSTDTQYF

V gene: TRBV6-5
clone size: once
CDR3 length: 13
D gene: NA
J gene: TRBJ1-1
CDR3 DNA: TGTGCCAGCGGAAAGGGGTCGCACACTGAAGCTTTCTTT
CDR3 protein: CASGKGSHTEAFF

V gene: TRBV7-9
clone size: NA
CDR3 length: 16
D gene: TRBD1
J gene: TRBJ2-3
CDR3 DNA: TGTGCCAGCAGCTCTAGGACAGGGGGAGTATCAGATACGCAGTATTTT
CDR3 protein: CASSSRTGGVSDTQYF

V gene: TRBV19
clone size: once
CDR3 length: 14
D gene: NA
J gene: TRBJ2-3
CDR3 DNA: TGTGCCAGTAGCACCTTTGTGGTAGGAGATACGCAGTATTTT
CDR3 protein: CASSTFVVGDTQYF